This entry features one TCR beta chain sequence. Its antigen specificity is not known. Nothing much larger sits one base from this clone, and base qualities are not available. According to the germline V gene, CDR1 reads ENHRY and CDR2 reads SYGVKD. The CDR3 covers 17 residues, taking in both the cysteine and the phenylalanine. Only the CDR3 DNA is retained, 51 bases long and in frame from the first base. V trim: 6 bases; J trim: 3 bases; unmatched bases: 15. Libraries were built with the immunoSEQ multiplex PCR assay. Not all clones reach the TCRdb copy of this immuneACCESS table, which keeps in-frame sequences only. Checked studies attribute under half of the gap to unresolved V genes and leave the rest unexplained. The sample data list around 40,000 clones, and roughly 94% of these were observed just once. Together, the top ten hold around 0.8% of the sample. These data belong to a study of T cell changes during pregnancy in multiple sclerosis (dated by TCRdb to the late 2010s). About the full investigation: The study looked at changes in the T cell repertoire across pregnancy in women with multiple sclerosis.

Source: CD4+ T cells from peripheral blood mononuclear cells, taken in the third trimester of pregnancy. The V and J genes are TRBV10-3 and TRBJ2-3, with 7 bases aligning to TRBD2. The clonotype originates from a female donor with multiple sclerosis, enrolled in a pregnancy study. The CDR3 amino acid sequence is: CAIRERLGGRVTDTQYF. The base sequence is TGTGCCATCAGGGAACGATTGGGGGGGAGGGTTACAGATACGCAGTATTTT.